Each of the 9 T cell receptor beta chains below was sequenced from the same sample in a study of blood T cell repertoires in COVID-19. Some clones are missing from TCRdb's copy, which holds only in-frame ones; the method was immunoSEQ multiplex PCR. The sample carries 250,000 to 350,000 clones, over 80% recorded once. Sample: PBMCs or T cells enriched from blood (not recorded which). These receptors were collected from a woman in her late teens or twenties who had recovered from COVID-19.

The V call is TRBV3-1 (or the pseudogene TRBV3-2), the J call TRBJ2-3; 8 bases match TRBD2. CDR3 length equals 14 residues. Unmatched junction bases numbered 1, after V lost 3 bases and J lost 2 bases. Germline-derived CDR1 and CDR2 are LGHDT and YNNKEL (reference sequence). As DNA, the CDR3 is TGTGCCAGCAGCCAGCGGGAGGACACAGATACGCAGTATTTT. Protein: CASSQREDTDTQYF.

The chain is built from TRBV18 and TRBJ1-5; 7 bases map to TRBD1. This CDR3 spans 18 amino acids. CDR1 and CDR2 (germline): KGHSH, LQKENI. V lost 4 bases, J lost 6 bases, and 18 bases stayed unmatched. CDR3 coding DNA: TGTGCCAGCTCACTAATCGGGAGTCCGGCGGGACAGTCTCAGCCCCAGCATTTT. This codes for CASSLIGSPAGQSQPQHF.

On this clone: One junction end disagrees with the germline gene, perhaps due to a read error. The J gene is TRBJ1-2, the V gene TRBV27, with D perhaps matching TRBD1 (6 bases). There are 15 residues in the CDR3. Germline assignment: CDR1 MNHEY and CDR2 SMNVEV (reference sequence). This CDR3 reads CASSLSTGDYHGYTF. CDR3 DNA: TGTGCCAGCAGCTTATCGACAGGAGACTACCATGGCTACACCTTC.

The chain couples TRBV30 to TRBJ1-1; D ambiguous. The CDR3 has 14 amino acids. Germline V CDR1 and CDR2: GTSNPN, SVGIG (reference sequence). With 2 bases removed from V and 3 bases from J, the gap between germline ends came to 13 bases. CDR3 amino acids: CAWSQAPVDTEAFF. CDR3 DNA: TGTGCCTGGAGTCAGGCCCCCGTCGACACTGAAGCTTTCTTT.

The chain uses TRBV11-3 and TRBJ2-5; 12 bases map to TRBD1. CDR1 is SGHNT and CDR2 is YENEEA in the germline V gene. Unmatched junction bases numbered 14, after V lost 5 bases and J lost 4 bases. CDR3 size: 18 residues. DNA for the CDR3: TGTGCCAGCAGCGGGGAACCGGGACAGGGGGCGTTAGGAGAGACCCAGTACTTC. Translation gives CASSGEPGQGALGETQYF.

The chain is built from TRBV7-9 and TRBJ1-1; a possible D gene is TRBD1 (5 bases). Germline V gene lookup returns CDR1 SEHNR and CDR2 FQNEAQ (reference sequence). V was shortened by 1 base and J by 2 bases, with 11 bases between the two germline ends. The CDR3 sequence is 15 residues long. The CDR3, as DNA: TGTGCCAGCAGCTTAGGGGGGGACTCAAACACTGAAGCTTTCTTT. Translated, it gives CASSLGGDSNTEAFF.

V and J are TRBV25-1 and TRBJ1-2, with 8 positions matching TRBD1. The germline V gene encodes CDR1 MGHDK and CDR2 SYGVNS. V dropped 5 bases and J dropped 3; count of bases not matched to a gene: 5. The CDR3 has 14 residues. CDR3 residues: CASSRQTGDYGYTF. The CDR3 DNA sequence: TGTGCCAGCAGTCGACAGACAGGGGACTATGGCTACACCTTC.

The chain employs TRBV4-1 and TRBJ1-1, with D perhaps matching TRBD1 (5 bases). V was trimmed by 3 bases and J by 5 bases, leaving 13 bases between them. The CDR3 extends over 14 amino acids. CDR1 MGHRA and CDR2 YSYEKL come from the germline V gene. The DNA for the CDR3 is TGCGCCAGCAGCCAGGTCGGGGGAAGGACTGAAGCTTTCTTT. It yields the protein CASSQVGGRTEAFF.

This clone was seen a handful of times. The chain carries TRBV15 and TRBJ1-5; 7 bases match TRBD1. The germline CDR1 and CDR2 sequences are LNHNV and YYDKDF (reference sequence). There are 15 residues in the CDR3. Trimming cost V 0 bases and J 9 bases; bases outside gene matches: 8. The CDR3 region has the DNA TGTGCCACCAGCAGAGATCTGACAGGGTTTCGGCCCCAGCATTTT. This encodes CATSRDLTGFRPQHF.